This note documents a single T cell receptor beta chain sequence. Trimming removed 5 bases from V and 1 base from J; junction bases left unmatched: 1. Germline V gene data show CDR1 as MNHEY and CDR2 as SVGAGI. The CDR3 spans 13 residues. These data originate in a study of technical replicates of blood from several donors. Profiled with immunoSEQ multiplex PCR; TCRdb holds only in-frame clones, not every one. The repertoire holds 50,000 to 65,000 clones, with 90% to 95% as singletons. This chain uses TRBV6-5 with TRBJ1-1, with 7 positions matching TRBD1. This TCR was sampled from a human donor in good health. Some clones in this sample may be carry-over from other donors' samples. Sequenced: PBMCs. The CDR3 protein is CASSDRANTEAFF. The CDR3 DNA sequence: TGTGCCAGCAGTGACAGGGCGAACACTGAAGCTTTCTTT.